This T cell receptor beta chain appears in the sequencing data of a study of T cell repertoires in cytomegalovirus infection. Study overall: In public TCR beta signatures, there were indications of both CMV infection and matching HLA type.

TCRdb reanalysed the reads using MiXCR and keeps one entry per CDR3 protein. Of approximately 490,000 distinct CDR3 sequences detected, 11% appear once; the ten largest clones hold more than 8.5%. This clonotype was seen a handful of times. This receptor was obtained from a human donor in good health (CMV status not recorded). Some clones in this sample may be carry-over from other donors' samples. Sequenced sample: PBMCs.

This CDR3 is CSARVWDGNQPQHF. CDR3 DNA sequence: TGCAGTGCTAGAGTTTGGGACGGGAATCAGCCCCAGCATTTT. The rearrangement joins TRBV20-1 to TRBJ1-5, with D tentatively TRBD1 (5 bases). CDR1 and CDR2 (germline): DFQATT, SNEGSKA (reference sequence). The CDR3 runs 14 residues. Trimming removed 1 base from V and 4 bases from J, with 11 bases in between.